A selection of T cell receptor beta chains follows, all from one sample in a study of blood T cell repertoires in COVID-19. Using immunoSEQ multiplex PCR, the repertoire was profiled, and TCRdb retains in-frame clones only, with some absent. The sample lists about 35,000 clones, around 88% occurring once. Sequencing was performed on peripheral blood. Source of these receptors: a woman in her seventies with active COVID-19. Both conserved end residues are part of each CDR3. Each record gives: J gene, clone size, V gene, D gene, CDR3 protein, CDR3 DNA. The D gene is left open where the match is weak. Clone size appears in some rows only: once, few, many, or a class for an expanded clone.

J gene: TRBJ2-7
clone size: -
V gene: TRBV7-2
D gene: -
CDR3 protein: CASSLGEGNEQYF
CDR3 DNA: TGTGCCAGCAGCCTAGGCGAGGGTAACGAGCAGTACTTC

J gene: TRBJ2-3
clone size: -
V gene: TRBV7-2
D gene: -
CDR3 protein: CASSPTQNTQYF
CDR3 DNA: TGTGCCAGCAGCCCCACACAAAATACGCAGTATTTT

J gene: TRBJ2-5
clone size: -
V gene: TRBV5-6
D gene: TRBD2
CDR3 protein: CASSQAGVQETQYF
CDR3 DNA: TGTGCCAGCAGCCAAGCGGGGGTCCAAGAGACCCAGTACTTC

J gene: TRBJ2-3
clone size: -
V gene: TRBV5-4
D gene: -
CDR3 protein: CASSLAASRSTDTQYF
CDR3 DNA: TGTGCCAGCAGCTTGGCCGCTAGCAGGAGCACAGATACGCAGTATTTT

J gene: TRBJ2-1
clone size: -
V gene: TRBV12-3/TRBV12-4
D gene: -
CDR3 protein: CASSLLAHEQFF
CDR3 DNA: TGTGCCAGCAGCCTTCTAGCGCATGAGCAGTTCTTC

J gene: TRBJ2-1
clone size: once
V gene: TRBV19
D gene: -
CDR3 protein: CASSIGANEQFF
CDR3 DNA: TGTGCCAGTAGTATAGGGGCAAATGAGCAGTTCTTC

J gene: TRBJ1-2
clone size: -
V gene: TRBV6-1
D gene: -
CDR3 protein: CASSETASNYGYTF
CDR3 DNA: TGTGCCAGCAGTGAAACAGCTTCCAACTATGGCTACACCTTC

J gene: TRBJ1-6
clone size: -
V gene: TRBV7-9
D gene: TRBD1
CDR3 protein: CASSSTGGADSPLHF
CDR3 DNA: TGTGCCAGCAGCTCAACAGGGGGCGCGGATTCACCCCTCCACTTT

J gene: TRBJ2-3
clone size: -
V gene: TRBV28
D gene: TRBD1
CDR3 protein: CASSYSGGAPDTQYF
CDR3 DNA: TGTGCCAGCAGTTACTCAGGGGGCGCGCCAGATACGCAGTATTTT

J gene: TRBJ2-2
clone size: once
V gene: TRBV6-5
D gene: -
CDR3 protein: CASRANTGELFF
CDR3 DNA: TGTGCCAGCCGCGCGAACACCGGGGAGCTGTTTTTT

J gene: TRBJ2-2
clone size: -
V gene: TRBV25-1
D gene: -
CDR3 protein: CASSDPNTGELFF
CDR3 DNA: TGTGCCAGCAGTGACCCAAACACCGGGGAGCTGTTTTTT

J gene: TRBJ1-1
clone size: -
V gene: TRBV5-6
D gene: -
CDR3 protein: CASSLARQDTEAFF
CDR3 DNA: TGTGCCAGCAGCTTGGCCCGGCAGGACACTGAAGCTTTCTTT

J gene: TRBJ2-2
clone size: -
V gene: TRBV27
D gene: -
CDR3 protein: CASSFSQRTGELFF
CDR3 DNA: TGTGCCAGCAGTTTTAGTCAGCGGACCGGGGAGCTGTTTTTT

J gene: TRBJ2-7
clone size: -
V gene: TRBV5-1
D gene: TRBD1
CDR3 protein: CASSLGRVSGGAHYKFYEQYF
CDR3 DNA: TGCGCCAGCAGCTTGGGGAGGGTGTCAGGGGGCGCACACTACAAATTCTACGAGCAGTACTTC

J gene: TRBJ1-6
clone size: -
V gene: TRBV11-3
D gene: TRBD1
CDR3 protein: CASSWDRGRSPLHF
CDR3 DNA: TGTGCCAGCAGCTGGGACAGGGGCAGGTCACCCCTCCACTTT

J gene: TRBJ1-4
clone size: -
V gene: TRBV5-5
D gene: TRBD1
CDR3 protein: CASSLGQGFNEKLFF
CDR3 DNA: TGTGCCAGCAGCTTGGGACAGGGATTTAATGAAAAACTGTTTTTT

J gene: TRBJ2-2
clone size: -
V gene: TRBV11-1
D gene: TRBD2
CDR3 protein: CASSLRTSEPGELFF
CDR3 DNA: TGTGCCAGCAGCCTCCGGACTAGCGAACCCGGGGAGCTGTTTTTT

J gene: TRBJ1-5
clone size: -
V gene: TRBV28
D gene: TRBD1
CDR3 protein: CASSLGDRSNQPQHF
CDR3 DNA: TGTGCCAGCAGTCTCGGGGACAGGAGTAATCAGCCCCAGCATTTT

J gene: TRBJ2-7
clone size: once
V gene: TRBV11-1
D gene: TRBD1
CDR3 protein: CASSGQFSSYEQYF
CDR3 DNA: TGTGCCAGCTCGGGACAGTTCAGCTCCTACGAGCAGTACTTC

J gene: TRBJ1-1
clone size: -
V gene: TRBV11-2
D gene: -
CDR3 protein: CASTMTEAFF
CDR3 DNA: TGTGCCAGCACCATGACTGAAGCTTTCTTT

J gene: TRBJ2-5
clone size: once
V gene: TRBV10-2
D gene: -
CDR3 protein: CASSESPRETQYF
CDR3 DNA: TGCGCCAGCAGTGAGTCTCCGAGGGAGACCCAGTACTTC

J gene: TRBJ2-7
clone size: once
V gene: TRBV6-2/TRBV6-3
D gene: TRBD1
CDR3 protein: CASSAGQGLSYEQYF
CDR3 DNA: TGTGCCAGCAGCGCCGGACAGGGGCTCTCCTACGAGCAGTACTTC

J gene: TRBJ2-1
clone size: -
V gene: TRBV24-1
D gene: TRBD1
CDR3 protein: CATSDQGVWDYNEQFF
CDR3 DNA: TGTGCCACCAGTGATCAGGGGGTGTGGGACTACAATGAGCAGTTCTTC

J gene: TRBJ2-3
clone size: once
V gene: TRBV27
D gene: -
CDR3 protein: CASSLGQGGTVEYF
CDR3 DNA: TGTGCCAGCAGTTTAGGACAGGGAGGGACTGTTGAGTATTTT

J gene: TRBJ2-1
clone size: -
V gene: TRBV7-6
D gene: TRBD2
CDR3 protein: CASSPSSGAGVNEQFF
CDR3 DNA: TGTGCCAGCAGCCCGTCTAGCGGCGCGGGTGTTAATGAGCAGTTCTTC

J gene: TRBJ1-2
clone size: -
V gene: TRBV6-5
D gene: TRBD1
CDR3 protein: CASSYRDSYYGYTF
CDR3 DNA: TGTGCCAGCAGTTACCGGGACAGCTACTATGGCTACACCTTC

J gene: TRBJ2-1
clone size: -
V gene: TRBV4-2
D gene: -
CDR3 protein: CASSARWGRDEQFF
CDR3 DNA: TGTGCCAGCAGCGCCCGATGGGGGCGCGATGAGCAGTTCTTC

J gene: TRBJ2-3
clone size: once
V gene: TRBV5-1
D gene: -
CDR3 protein: CASSRGGGEDTQYF
CDR3 DNA: TGCGCCAGCAGCCGTGGCGGGGGCGAAGATACGCAGTATTTT

J gene: TRBJ1-1
clone size: -
V gene: TRBV7-9
D gene: -
CDR3 protein: CASSPGEGHTEAFF
CDR3 DNA: TGTGCCAGCAGCCCCGGGGAGGGGCACACTGAAGCTTTCTTT

J gene: TRBJ1-1
clone size: -
V gene: TRBV10-3
D gene: TRBD1
CDR3 protein: CAISGTGGLDTEAFF
CDR3 DNA: TGTGCCATCAGTGGGACAGGGGGGCTGGACACTGAAGCTTTCTTT

J gene: TRBJ2-2
clone size: medium-sized
V gene: TRBV10-3
D gene: -
CDR3 protein: CATRAPGGGELFF
CDR3 DNA: TGTGCCACGAGGGCCCCTGGCGGCGGGGAGCTGTTTTTT

J gene: TRBJ2-3
clone size: once
V gene: TRBV7-8
D gene: TRBD2
CDR3 protein: CASSLVWGTSGGPQYF
CDR3 DNA: TGTGCCAGCAGCTTAGTTTGGGGGACTAGCGGGGGGCCGCAGTATTTT

J gene: TRBJ2-1
clone size: few
V gene: TRBV29-1
D gene: -
CDR3 protein: CSVLRGFSYNEQFF
CDR3 DNA: TGCAGCGTTTTGAGAGGGTTCTCCTACAATGAGCAGTTCTTC

J gene: TRBJ2-4
clone size: -
V gene: TRBV7-9
D gene: -
CDR3 protein: CASSLEETAKNIQYF
CDR3 DNA: TGTGCCAGCAGCTTAGAGGAGACGGCCAAAAACATTCAGTACTTC

J gene: TRBJ2-7
clone size: -
V gene: TRBV19
D gene: TRBD1
CDR3 protein: CASSPQRGLYEQYF
CDR3 DNA: TGTGCCAGTAGTCCCCAAAGGGGGCTCTACGAGCAGTACTTC

J gene: TRBJ2-2
clone size: -
V gene: TRBV9
D gene: TRBD2
CDR3 protein: CASSKGGTSGDTGELFF
CDR3 DNA: TGTGCCAGCAGCAAAGGTGGGACTAGCGGTGACACCGGGGAGCTGTTTTTT

J gene: TRBJ2-1
clone size: -
V gene: TRBV9
D gene: -
CDR3 protein: CASSVGGGKNEQFF
CDR3 DNA: TGTGCCAGCAGCGTAGGAGGAGGGAAGAATGAGCAGTTCTTC

J gene: TRBJ2-5
clone size: -
V gene: TRBV7-7
D gene: TRBD2
CDR3 protein: CASSAISGGAGETQYF
CDR3 DNA: TGTGCCAGCAGCGCCATTAGCGGGGGGGCCGGAGAGACCCAGTACTTC

J gene: TRBJ2-7
clone size: -
V gene: TRBV5-5
D gene: -
CDR3 protein: CASQQSGAGEQYF
CDR3 DNA: TGTGCCAGCCAACAATCAGGGGCCGGCGAGCAGTACTTC

J gene: TRBJ1-5
clone size: -
V gene: TRBV4-1
D gene: TRBD1
CDR3 protein: CASSLRQGNQPQHF
CDR3 DNA: TGCGCCAGCAGCCTTAGACAGGGGAATCAGCCCCAGCATTTT

J gene: TRBJ1-2
clone size: -
V gene: TRBV30
D gene: -
CDR3 protein: CAWSVAGAGLTYGYTF
CDR3 DNA: TGTGCCTGGAGTGTAGCGGGCGCAGGGCTTACCTATGGCTACACCTTC

J gene: TRBJ2-3
clone size: -
V gene: TRBV7-9
D gene: TRBD2
CDR3 protein: CASSSSRLARTDTQYF
CDR3 DNA: TGTGCCAGCAGCTCCAGCCGACTAGCACGCACAGATACGCAGTATTTT

J gene: TRBJ2-1
clone size: -
V gene: TRBV20-1
D gene: -
CDR3 protein: CSAPARGEQFF
CDR3 DNA: TGCAGTGCACCGGCCAGGGGCGAGCAGTTCTTC

J gene: TRBJ2-1
clone size: -
V gene: TRBV7-2
D gene: -
CDR3 protein: CASSLVGRNEQFF
CDR3 DNA: TGTGCCAGCAGCTTAGTCGGGAGAAATGAGCAGTTCTTC